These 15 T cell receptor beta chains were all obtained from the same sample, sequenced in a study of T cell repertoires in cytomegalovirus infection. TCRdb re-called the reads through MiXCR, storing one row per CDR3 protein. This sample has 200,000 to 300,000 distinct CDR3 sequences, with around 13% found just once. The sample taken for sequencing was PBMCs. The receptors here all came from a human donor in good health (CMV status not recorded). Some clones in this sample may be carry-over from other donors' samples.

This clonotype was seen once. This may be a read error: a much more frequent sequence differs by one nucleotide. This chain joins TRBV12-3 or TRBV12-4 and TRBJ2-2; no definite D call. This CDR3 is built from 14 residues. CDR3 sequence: CANSKGESTGELFF. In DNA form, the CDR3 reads TGTGCCAACAGTAAGGGTGAGAGCACCGGGGAGCTGTTTTTT.

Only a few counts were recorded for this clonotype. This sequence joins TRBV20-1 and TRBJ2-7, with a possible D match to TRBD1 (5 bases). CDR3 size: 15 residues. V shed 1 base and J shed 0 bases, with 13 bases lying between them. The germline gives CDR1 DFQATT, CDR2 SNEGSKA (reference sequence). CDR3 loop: CSARAQDTSSYEQYF. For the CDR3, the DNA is TGCAGTGCTAGAGCCCAGGACACCAGCTCCTACGAGCAGTACTTC.

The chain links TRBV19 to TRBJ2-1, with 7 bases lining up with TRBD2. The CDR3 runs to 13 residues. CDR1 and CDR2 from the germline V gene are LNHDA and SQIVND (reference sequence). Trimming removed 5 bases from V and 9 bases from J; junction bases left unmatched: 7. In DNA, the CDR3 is TGTGCCAGTAGTTCTTTGGGCGGGGGTGAGCAGTTCTTC. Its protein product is CASSSLGGGEQFF. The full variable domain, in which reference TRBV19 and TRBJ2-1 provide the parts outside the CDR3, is DGGITQSPKYLFRKEGQNVTLSCEQNLNHDAMYWYRQDPGQGLRLIYYSQIVNDFQKGDIAEGYSVSREKKESFPLTVTSAQKNPTAFYLCASSSLGGGEQFFGPGTRLTVL.

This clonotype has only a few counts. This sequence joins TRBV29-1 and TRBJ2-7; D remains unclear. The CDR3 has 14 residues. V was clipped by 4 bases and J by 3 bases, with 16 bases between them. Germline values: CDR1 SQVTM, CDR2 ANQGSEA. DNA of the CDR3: TGCAGCGTTGTGTCGGATGACCCCTACTACGAGCAGTACTTC. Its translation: CSVVSDDPYYEQYF.

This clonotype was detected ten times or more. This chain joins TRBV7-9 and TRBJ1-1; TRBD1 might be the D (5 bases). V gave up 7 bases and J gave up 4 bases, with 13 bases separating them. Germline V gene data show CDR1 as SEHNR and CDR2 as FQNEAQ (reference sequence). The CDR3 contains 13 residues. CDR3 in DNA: TGTGCCAGCACGGGGCGCGGGGGCACTGAAGCTTTCTTT. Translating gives CASTGRGGTEAFF.

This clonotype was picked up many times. This CDR3 is CASSTLGGIEAFF. CDR3 coding DNA: TGTGCCAGCAGCACTCTGGGGGGTATTGAAGCTTTCTTT. J is TRBJ1-1 and V is TRBV12-3 or TRBV12-4, with a weak D call TRBD1 (5 bases). There are 13 residues in the CDR3. V lost 6 bases, J lost 7 bases, and 15 bases lay in between.

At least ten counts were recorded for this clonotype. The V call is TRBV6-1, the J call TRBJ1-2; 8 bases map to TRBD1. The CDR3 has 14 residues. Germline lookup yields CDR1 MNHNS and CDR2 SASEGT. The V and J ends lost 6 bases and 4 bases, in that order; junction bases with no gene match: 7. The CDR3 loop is CASRTGGEAYGYTF. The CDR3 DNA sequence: TGTGCCAGCAGAACAGGGGGAGAGGCCTATGGCTACACCTTC.

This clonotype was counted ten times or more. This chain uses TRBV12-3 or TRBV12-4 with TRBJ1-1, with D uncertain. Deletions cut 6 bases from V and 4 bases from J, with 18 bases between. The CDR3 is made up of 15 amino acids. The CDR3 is CASSHSRGKVTEAFF. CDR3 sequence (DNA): TGTGCCAGCAGCCACTCGAGAGGGAAGGTCACTGAAGCTTTCTTT.

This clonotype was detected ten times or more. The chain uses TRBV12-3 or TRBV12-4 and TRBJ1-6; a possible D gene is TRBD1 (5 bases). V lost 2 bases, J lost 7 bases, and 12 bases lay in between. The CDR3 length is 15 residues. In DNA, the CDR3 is TGTGCCAGCAGTTTAATGGCAGGGAAGAATTCACCCCTCCACTTT. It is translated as CASSLMAGKNSPLHF.

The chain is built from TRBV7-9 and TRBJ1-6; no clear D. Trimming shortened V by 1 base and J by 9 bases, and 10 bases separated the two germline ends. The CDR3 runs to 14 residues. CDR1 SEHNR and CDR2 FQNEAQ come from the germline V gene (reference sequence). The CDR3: CASSLESLGSPLHF. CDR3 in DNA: TGTGCCAGCAGCTTAGAGTCCCTCGGTTCACCCCTCCACTTT. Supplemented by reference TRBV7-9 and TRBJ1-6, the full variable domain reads DTGVSQNPRHKITKRGQNVTFRCDPISEHNRLYWYRQTLGQGPEFLTYFQNEAQLEKSRLLSDRFSAERPKGSFSTLEIQRTEQGDSAMYLCASSLESLGSPLHFGNGTRLTVT.

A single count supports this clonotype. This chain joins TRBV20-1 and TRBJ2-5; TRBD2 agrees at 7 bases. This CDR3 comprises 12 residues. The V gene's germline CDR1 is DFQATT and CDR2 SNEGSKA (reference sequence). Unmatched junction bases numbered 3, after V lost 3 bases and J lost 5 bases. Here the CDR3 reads CSARAGEETQYF. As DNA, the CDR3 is TGCAGTGCTAGGGCGGGGGAGGAGACCCAGTACTTC.

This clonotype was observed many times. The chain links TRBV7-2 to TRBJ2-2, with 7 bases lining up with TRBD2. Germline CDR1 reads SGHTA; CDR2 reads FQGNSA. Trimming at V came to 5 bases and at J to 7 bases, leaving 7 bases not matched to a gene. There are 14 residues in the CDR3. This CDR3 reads CASSRPGGSGELFF. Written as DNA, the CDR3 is TGTGCCAGCAGCCGCCCCGGGGGGAGCGGGGAGCTGTTTTTT.

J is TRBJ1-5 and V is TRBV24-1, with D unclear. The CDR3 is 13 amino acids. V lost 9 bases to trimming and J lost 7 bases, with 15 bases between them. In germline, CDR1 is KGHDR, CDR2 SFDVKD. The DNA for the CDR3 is TGTGCCACCGCCATGAGGGTAGGCCAGCCCCAGCATTTT. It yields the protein CATAMRVGQPQHF.

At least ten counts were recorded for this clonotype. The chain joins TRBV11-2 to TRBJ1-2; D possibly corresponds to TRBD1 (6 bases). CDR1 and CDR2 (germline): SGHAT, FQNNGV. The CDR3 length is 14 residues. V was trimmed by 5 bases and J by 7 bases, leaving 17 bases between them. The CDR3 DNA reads TGTGCCAGCAGCCCCGGGACAAAGCGTCTTGGCTACACCTTC. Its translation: CASSPGTKRLGYTF.

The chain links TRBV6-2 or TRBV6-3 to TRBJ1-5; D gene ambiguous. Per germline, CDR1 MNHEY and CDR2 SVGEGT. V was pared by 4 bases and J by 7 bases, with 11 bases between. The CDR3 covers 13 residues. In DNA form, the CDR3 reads TGTGCCAGCAGTTTTACAGCTTCACAGCCCCAGCATTTT. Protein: CASSFTASQPQHF.